One and the same sample provided the 16 T cell receptor beta chains below, sequenced in a study of T-cell memory formation after mild COVID-19. TCRdb redid the calling of the 5' RACE reads with MiXCR, one entry per CDR3 protein. The data hold 540,000 or so distinct CDR3 sequences, with around 21% observed a single time. The specimen was PBMCs or a T cell subset sorted from them (not recorded which). All receptors derive from an adult woman who had mild COVID-19 (a few samples of this study predate the infection). Cell type and time point are not known.

Only a few counts were recorded for this clonotype. The chain links TRBV4-2 to TRBJ2-7; the D gene is possibly TRBD1 (6 bases). This CDR3 comprises 15 residues. CDR1 LGHNA and CDR2 YNFKEQ come from the germline V gene. V was clipped by 4 bases and J by 4 bases, with 17 bases between them. As DNA, the CDR3 is TGTGCCAGCAGCCGAGATAACAGGGCGTTGTACGAGCAGTACTTC. Its protein product is CASSRDNRALYEQYF.

The V and J genes are TRBV20-1 and TRBJ1-2; 7 bases agree with TRBD1. V shed 2 bases and J 5 bases; nucleotides not matched to a gene: 14. This CDR3 contains 16 residues. Germline V lookup: CDR1 DFQATT, CDR2 SNEGSKA (reference sequence). The CDR3 reads CSARSLRQGSSYGYTF. The CDR3 DNA follows: TGCAGTGCTAGATCCCTCCGACAGGGATCTAGTTATGGCTACACCTTC.

This clonotype was seen a few times. The rearrangement uses TRBV7-9 and TRBJ2-3, with D unclear. CDR3 length: 12 residues. Trimming removed 3 bases from V and 10 bases from J, with 11 bases in between. Germline CDR1 is SEHNR and CDR2 is FQNEAQ (reference sequence). The CDR3 DNA reads TGTGCCAGCAGCTTCTCAAGCCCTGCGCAGTATTTT. Translating it yields CASSFSSPAQYF. The full variable domain, in which reference TRBV7-9 and TRBJ2-3 provide the parts outside the CDR3, is DTGVSQNPRHKITKRGQNVTFRCDPISEHNRLYWYRQTLGQGPEFLTYFQNEAQLEKSRLLSDRFSAERPKGSFSTLEIQRTEQGDSAMYLCASSFSSPAQYFGPGTRLTVL.

This chain connects TRBV18 to TRBJ2-2; the match to TRBD2 covers 7 bases. The CDR3 runs to 17 residues. Germline V lookup: CDR1 KGHSH, CDR2 LQKENI. With V trimmed by 1 base and J by 1 base, 6 bases remained unmatched. The CDR3 DNA follows: TGTGCCAGCTCACCACGAATGACTAGCCAGAACACCGGGGAGCTGTTTTTT. Translating it yields CASSPRMTSQNTGELFF.

This clonotype turned up a few times. The chain has TRBV24-1 and TRBJ2-2; D is undetermined. Germline V gene data show CDR1 as KGHDR and CDR2 as SFDVKD. This CDR3 has 15 amino acids. V was cut by 9 bases and J by 6 bases, with 19 bases left in between. CDR3 DNA: TGTGCCACCGAAAGGCACACCCCTCCACCCGGGGAGCTGTTTTTT. The encoded protein is CATERHTPPPGELFF.

The chain joins TRBV6-2 or TRBV6-3 to TRBJ2-1; tentatively, D is TRBD2 (6 bases). The germline CDR1 and CDR2 sequences are MNHEY and SVGEGT. This CDR3 has 15 residues. Trimming took 6 bases from V and 1 from J, leaving 13 bases between them. As DNA, the CDR3 is TGTGCCAGCAGCTTAGCGGCAGAATCCTACAATGAGCAGTTCTTC. Translating gives CASSLAAESYNEQFF.

The rearrangement joins TRBV20-1 to TRBJ1-3; a weak D match, TRBD1 (5 bases). Trimming took 5 bases from V and 7 from J, leaving 21 bases between them. This CDR3 has 15 residues. The germline V gene encodes CDR1 DFQATT and CDR2 SNEGSKA (reference sequence). The CDR3 DNA reads as TGCAGTGCTTACTTTAACGCAGGGCCAGGGAACACCATATATTTT. Its translation is CSAYFNAGPGNTIYF.

This clonotype was picked up a small number of times. The chain links TRBV4-3 to TRBJ2-1; 11 nucleotides line up with TRBD2. The CDR3 runs 15 residues. Looked up from germline, CDR1 is LGHNA and CDR2 is YSLEER. V shed 1 base, J shed 5 bases, and the junction held 1 base outside the gene matches. CDR3 in DNA: TGCGCCAGCAGCCAAGGACTAGCGGGAAACAATGAGCAGTTCTTC. Residues: CASSQGLAGNNEQFF.

The chain combines TRBV7-6 with TRBJ2-2; 10 nucleotides agree with TRBD2. The CDR3 consists of 16 residues. Germline CDR1 SGHVS, CDR2 FNYEAQ. With V trimmed by 4 bases and J by 1 base, 3 bases remained unmatched. CDR3 nucleotides: TGTGCCAGCAGCTCACTAGCGGGGTTGAACACCGGGGAGCTGTTTTTT. This translates into CASSSLAGLNTGELFF.

V is TRBV6-4 and J is TRBJ1-2; no reliable D call. CDR3 length: 13 amino acids. The ends were cut back, 0 bases at V and 8 bases at J, with 10 bases in the middle. From germline, CDR1 is MRHNA and CDR2 SNTAGT. The CDR3: CASSDSKSRGYTF. The CDR3 region has the DNA TGTGCCAGCAGTGACTCGAAAAGTCGAGGCTACACCTTC.

This clonotype was counted a few times. This chain joins TRBV5-1 and TRBJ2-2; 9 nucleotides agree with TRBD1. V lost 3 bases and J lost 1; bases outside the gene matches: 4. CDR1 SGHRS and CDR2 YFSETQ come from the germline V gene. The CDR3 totals 16 residues. The CDR3 DNA reads TGCGCCAGCAGCTCACGGGGACAGGGGAACACCGGGGAGCTGTTTTTT. Amino acids: CASSSRGQGNTGELFF.

This chain joins TRBV6-5 and TRBJ1-2; TRBD1 might be the D (5 bases). The germline gives CDR1 MNHEY, CDR2 SVGAGI. This CDR3 is built from 20 residues. Trimming removed 0 bases from V and 0 bases from J, with 23 bases in between. CDR3 amino acids: CASSYSSPLSPPTANYGYTF. The CDR3 DNA is TGTGCCAGCAGTTACTCGAGCCCTCTTTCTCCCCCGACAGCTAACTATGGCTACACCTTC.

This clonotype was detected only a few times. One end of the junction varies from germline; a read error may be responsible. The chain joins TRBV15 to TRBJ2-5; D is unresolved. The CDR3 is 12 amino acids. Germline values: CDR1 LNHNV, CDR2 YYDKDF (reference sequence). CDR3 nucleotides: TGTGCCACCAGCCGAGACCAAGAGACCCAGTACTTC. It translates to CATSRDQETQYF.

This clonotype was picked up a small number of times. V is TRBV7-2 and J is TRBJ1-5; the D is unclear. In germline, CDR1 is SGHTA, CDR2 FQGNSA. The CDR3 covers 13 residues. V dropped 5 bases and J dropped 3 bases, with 8 bases sitting between them. Here the CDR3 reads CASSTAHNQPQHF. The CDR3 bases are TGTGCCAGCAGCACAGCTCACAATCAGCCCCAGCATTTT.

This clonotype was seen repeatedly, ten times or more. The chain has TRBV7-9 and TRBJ2-1; 9 bases fit TRBD1. CDR3 length: 15 amino acids. V dropped 5 bases and J dropped 5; count of bases not matched to a gene: 7. Looked up from germline, CDR1 is SEHNR and CDR2 is FQNEAQ (reference sequence). The CDR3 coding sequence is TGTGCCAGCAGCGCCCGGGACAGGGTAAACAATGAGCAGTTCTTC. This codes for CASSARDRVNNEQFF.

This clonotype appeared a few times. This sequence joins TRBV6-6 and TRBJ2-5; 8 bases map to TRBD1. From germline, CDR1 is MNHNY and CDR2 SVGAGI (reference sequence). This CDR3 comprises 13 residues. V trimming: 2 bases; J trimming: 5 bases; junction bases outside the gene matches: 1. The CDR3 protein is CASSYGQGETQYF. The CDR3 DNA sequence: TGTGCCAGCAGTTACGGACAGGGTGAGACCCAGTACTTC.